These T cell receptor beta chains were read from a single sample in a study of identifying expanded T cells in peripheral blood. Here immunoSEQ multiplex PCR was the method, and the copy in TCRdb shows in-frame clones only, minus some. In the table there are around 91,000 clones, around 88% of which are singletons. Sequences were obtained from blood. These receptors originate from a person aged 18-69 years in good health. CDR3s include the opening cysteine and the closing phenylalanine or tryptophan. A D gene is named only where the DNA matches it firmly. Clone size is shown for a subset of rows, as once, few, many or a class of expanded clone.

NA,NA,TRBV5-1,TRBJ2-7,TGCGCCAGCAGCTTGGGCAGGGGAGACTTCGAGCAGTACTTC,CASSLGRGDFEQYF
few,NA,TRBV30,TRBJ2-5,TGTGCCTGGAGGCCTAGCTGGGAGACCCAGTACTTC,CAWRPSWETQYF
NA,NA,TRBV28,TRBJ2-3,TGTGCTACCGACCCGAACAGTCATACGCAGTATTTT,CATDPNSHTQYF
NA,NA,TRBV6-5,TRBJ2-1,TGTGCCAGCAGCCCCGGGACCGAAACCTACAATGAGCAGTTCTTC,CASSPGTETYNEQFF
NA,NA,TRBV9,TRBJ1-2,TGTGCCAGCAGCGTAGAAGGGCACTATGGCTACACCTTC,CASSVEGHYGYTF
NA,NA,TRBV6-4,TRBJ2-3,TGTGCCAGCAGTGACTCGGCGGACTTCACAGATACGCAGTATTTT,CASSDSADFTDTQYF
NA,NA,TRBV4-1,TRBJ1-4,TGCGCCAGCAGTCAAAACCCCGCGGCTAATGAAAAACTGTTTTTT,CASSQNPAANEKLFF
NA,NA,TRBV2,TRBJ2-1,TGTGCCAGCAGGCCATTTAGACGGGGTGAGCAGTTCTTC,CASRPFRRGEQFF
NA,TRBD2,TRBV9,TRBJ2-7,TGTGCCAGCAGCGTAGGGACTAGCGGGGGATACGAGCAGTACTTC,CASSVGTSGGYEQYF
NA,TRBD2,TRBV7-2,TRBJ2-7,TGTGCCAGCAGCCAAGGACTAGCGGGCTCCTACGAGCAGTACTTC,CASSQGLAGSYEQYF
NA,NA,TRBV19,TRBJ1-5,TGTGCCAGTAGTATAGTCGGGCAGAGCAATCAGCCCCAGCATTTT,CASSIVGQSNQPQHF
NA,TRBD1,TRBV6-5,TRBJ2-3,TGTGCCAGCAGCCCAAGGGGGCAAACAGATACGCAGTATTTT,CASSPRGQTDTQYF
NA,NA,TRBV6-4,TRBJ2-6,TGTGCCAGCAGTGGTGGGACAAGCTCTGGGGCCAACGTCCTGACTTTC,CASSGGTSSGANVLTF
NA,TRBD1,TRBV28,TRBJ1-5,TGTGCCAGCCGCGCCAGGGGGAGCAATCAGCCCCAGCATTTT,CASRARGSNQPQHF
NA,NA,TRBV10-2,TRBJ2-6,TGCGCCAGCAGGGAAGGTATTGGGGCCAACGTCCTGACTTTC,CASREGIGANVLTF
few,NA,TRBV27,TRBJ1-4,TGTGCCGCGGGGAGGACTAATGAAAAACTGTTTTTT,CAAGRTNEKLFF
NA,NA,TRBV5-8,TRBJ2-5,TGTGCCAGCAGCTTCGGCTTCGGTCGGGTCCAGGGGATGGTGGAGACCCAGTACTTC,CASSFGFGRVQGMVETQYF
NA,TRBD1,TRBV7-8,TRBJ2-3,TGTGCCAGCAGCCCGTACAGGGGCTCTAGCACAGATACGCAGTATTTT,CASSPYRGSSTDTQYF
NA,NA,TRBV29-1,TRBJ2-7,TGCAGCGTTGATATAGGGGCCTACGAGCAGTACTTC,CSVDIGAYEQYF
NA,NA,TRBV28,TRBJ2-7,TGTGCCAGCAGTTTTGTCTACGAGCAGTACTTC,CASSFVYEQYF
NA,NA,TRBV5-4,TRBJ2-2,TGTGCCAGCAGCATCGGAGGGGGCCCCTCCGGGGAGCTGTTTTTT,CASSIGGGPSGELFF
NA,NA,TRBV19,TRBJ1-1,TGTGCCAGTAGTATGCTCGAGGGTGGGAACACTGAAGCTTTCTTT,CASSMLEGGNTEAFF
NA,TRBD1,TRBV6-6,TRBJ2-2,TGTGCCAGCAGGTCAACAGGGGGCAAAAACACCGGGGAGCTGTTTTTT,CASRSTGGKNTGELFF
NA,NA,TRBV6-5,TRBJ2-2,TGTGCCAGCAGTTACGGAGGTACCGGGGAGCTGTTTTTT,CASSYGGTGELFF
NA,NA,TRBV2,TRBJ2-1,TGTGCCAGCAGTGAAAAGCGTCGAAACAATGAGCAGTTCTTC,CASSEKRRNNEQFF
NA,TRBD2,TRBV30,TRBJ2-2,TGTGCCTGGAATCAAAGGATGGGAGCGGGATACACCGGGGAGCTGTTTTTT,CAWNQRMGAGYTGELFF
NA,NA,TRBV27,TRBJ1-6,TGTGCCAGCAGTTTATCGGCAGATTCACCCCTCCACTTT,CASSLSADSPLHF
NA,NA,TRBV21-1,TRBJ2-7,TGTGCCAGCAGCAAATCGGGACAGAGGCCGTCCTACGAGCAGTACTTC,CASSKSGQRPSYEQYF
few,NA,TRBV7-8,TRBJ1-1,TGTGCCAGCAGCTTGCAGGGCGTCGGTGACACTGAAGCTTTCTTT,CASSLQGVGDTEAFF
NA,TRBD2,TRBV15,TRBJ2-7,TGTGCCACCAGCAGAGAGACTAGCCTCTCCTACGAGCAGTACTTC,CATSRETSLSYEQYF
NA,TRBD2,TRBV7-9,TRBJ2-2,TGTGCCAGCAGCTTAGCGAGCGGGAGAGGGACCGGGGAGCTGTTTTTT,CASSLASGRGTGELFF
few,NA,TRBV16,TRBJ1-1,TGTGCCAGCAGCCAGGGGAGTGACGCTTTCTTT,CASSQGSDAFF
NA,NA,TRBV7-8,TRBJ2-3,TGTGCCAGCCGCTACGGGGACGATACGCAGTATTTT,CASRYGDDTQYF
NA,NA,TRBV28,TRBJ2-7,TGTGCCAGCAGTTTCGACGAGCAGTACTTC,CASSFDEQYF
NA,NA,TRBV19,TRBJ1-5,TGTGCCAGTAGTATCCCCGGGGATGGCAATCAGCCCCAGCATTTT,CASSIPGDGNQPQHF
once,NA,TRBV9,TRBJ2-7,TGTGCCAGCAGCGTAGGGGTAACTGAGCCCGAGCAGTACTTC,CASSVGVTEPEQYF
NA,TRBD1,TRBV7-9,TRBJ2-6,TGTGCCAGCAGCCTGGACAGGAGCTCTGGGGCCAACGTCCTGACTTTC,CASSLDRSSGANVLTF
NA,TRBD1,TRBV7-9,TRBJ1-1,TGTGCCAGCAGCTCTCGACAGGGCGGCTCGAACACTGAAGCTTTCTTT,CASSSRQGGSNTEAFF
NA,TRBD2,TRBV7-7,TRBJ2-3,TGTGCCAGCAGCGTTGGACTAGCGGGGACCACAGATACGCAGTATTTT,CASSVGLAGTTDTQYF
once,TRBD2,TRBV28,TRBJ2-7,TGTGCCAGCAGTCTATTTCGGACTAGCGTCTCCTACGAGCAGTACTTC,CASSLFRTSVSYEQYF
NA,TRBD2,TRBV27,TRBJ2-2,TGTGCCAGCAGTTTCCGGACTAGCGGGAGGGACACCGGGGAGCTGTTTTTT,CASSFRTSGRDTGELFF